In this sample, the clone carrying this T cell receptor beta chain turned up a few times. The target antigen is unknown. The sample originates from a study of post-analysis software for immune sequencing data. Study background: Relapsing-remitting, secondary progressive and progressive-relapsing forms of multiple sclerosis all featured among disease courses.

cDNA libraries of TCR beta carried unique molecular identifiers. Using its own MiXCR run on the PCR reads, TCRdb lists one record per CDR3 protein. Of roughly 540,000 distinct CDR3 sequences detected, around 36% appear once; the ten largest clones hold 5% to 6%. Losses at the gene ends were 7 bases for V and 10 bases for J; bases not matched to a gene: 18. CDR3 length: 15 residues. Study observations and caveats: Multiple sclerosis patients showed significantly lower normalized Chao1 diversity than controls did. There were about five TRBV segments more frequent in patients than controls, and TRBV5-6, TRBV5-1 and TRBV20-1 were among them.

Sequencing input: blood. The receptor comes from a girl younger than 18 with multiple sclerosis. The genes are TRBV12-3 or TRBV12-4 and TRBJ2-5; 7 bases are a match to TRBD2. The chain's CDR3 is CASTNGGNRGGSQYF. CDR3 coding DNA: TGTGCCAGCACAAACGGGGGGAACAGAGGAGGGAGCCAGTACTTC.